This T cell receptor beta chain appears in the sequencing data of a study of T cell repertoires in cytomegalovirus infection. Background on the study: Carrying CMV and the relevant HLA type showed in public TCR beta signatures.

As concerns this clonotype: Its target is unknown.

TCRdb passed the reads through MiXCR, listing each CDR3 protein once. The sample includes some 600,000 distinct CDR3 sequences, about 24% seen only once; the top ten take 7.5% to 9%. Study-level findings and limits: CMV-specific TCR beta clonotypes restricted by HLA-C dominated the ex vivo response.

The CDR3 extends over 13 amino acids. Germline values: CDR1 SQVTM, CDR2 ANQGSEA. Trimming removed 2 bases at V and 6 bases at J, with 14 bases between. The chain joins TRBV29-1 to TRBJ2-7; weak D call: TRBD1 (7 bases). The receptor's source is a human donor in good health (CMV status not recorded). Some clones in this sample may be carry-over from other donors' samples. Sequencing used CD8+ T cells from PBMCs. This CDR3 is CSVETQGGGEQYV. In DNA form, the CDR3 reads TGCAGCGTTGAAACCCAGGGGGGAGGCGAGCAGTACGTC.